These 23 T cell receptor beta chains were sequenced from one sample in a study of metastatic and nonmetastatic thyroid tumors. Patients were all untreated before their thyroid surgery. TCRdb re-called the PCR reads through MiXCR. This table holds just over 15,000 clones, around 3.8% found once. The source material was tumor tissue. The receptors originated from a female donor with papillary thyroid cancer or a benign thyroid nodule (not recorded which). Some clones in this sample may be carry-over from other donors' samples.

This clone was counted only a few times. The chain is built from TRBV6-1 and TRBJ1-2, with a tentative D call TRBD1 (6 bases). Germline CDR1 is MNHNS and CDR2 is SASEGT. The CDR3 has 13 amino acids. V gave up 10 bases and J gave up 5 bases, with 17 bases separating them. CDR3 residues: CATSSRGGYGYTF. CDR3 nucleotides: TGTGCCACCTCCAGCAGGGGCGGGTATGGCTACACCTTC.

This chain uses TRBV2 with TRBJ2-3, with 10 bases aligning to TRBD2. CDR3 length: 14 residues. Germline V CDR1 and CDR2: SNHLY, FYNNEI. V lost 4 bases, J lost 5 bases, and 3 bases stayed unmatched. CDR3 sequence: CASSVLAGVDTQYF. The CDR3 coding sequence is TGTGCCAGCAGTGTCCTAGCGGGAGTAGATACGCAGTATTTT.

Ten or more counts support this clone. V and J are TRBV7-9 and TRBJ1-2, with D unresolved. The CDR3 has 13 amino acids. The germline CDR1 and CDR2 sequences are SEHNR and FQNEAQ (reference sequence). Trimming took off 7 bases at V and 2 bases at J, with 11 bases between the two ends. CDR3 amino acids: CASNFQGNYGYTF. CDR3 bases: TGTGCCAGCAACTTCCAAGGCAACTATGGCTACACCTTC. The full variable domain, in which reference TRBV7-9 and TRBJ1-2 provide the parts outside the CDR3, is DTGVSQNPRHKITKRGQNVTFRCDPISEHNRLYWYRQTLGQGPEFLTYFQNEAQLEKSRLLSDRFSAERPKGSFSTLEIQRTEQGDSAMYLCASNFQGNYGYTFGSGTRLTVV.

This rearrangement joins TRBV27 to TRBJ2-3; a possible D gene is TRBD2 (5 bases). Germline V CDR1 and CDR2: MNHEY, SMNVEV (reference sequence). Trimming removed 2 bases at V and 0 bases at J, with 18 bases between. The CDR3 totals 18 residues. CDR3 sequence: CASSLARTVLPSTDTQYF. CDR3 in DNA: TGTGCCAGCAGTTTAGCTCGGACTGTTCTCCCTAGCACAGATACGCAGTATTTT.

This clone was seen a handful of times. The DNA of the CDR3 is TGTGCCAGCAGCGCAAATTCGTGGGGGAACACTGAAGCTTTCTTT. Translation gives CASSANSWGNTEAFF. The V and J genes are TRBV6-4 and TRBJ1-1; D gene uncertain. Germline lookup yields CDR1 MRHNA and CDR2 SNTAGT. This CDR3 has 15 residues. The V and J ends lost 6 bases and 1 base respectively, with 15 bases between them.

This clone was counted at least ten times. V gene TRBV28 combines with J gene TRBJ1-5; no firm D call. Germline V gene lookup returns CDR1 MDHEN and CDR2 SYDVKM. V shed 5 bases and J shed 4 bases, with 12 bases lying between them. The CDR3 contains 14 residues. In DNA, the CDR3 is TGTGCCAGCAGTAGGACCGGACGAAATCAGCCCCAGCATTTT. Amino acids: CASSRTGRNQPQHF.

This clone was counted a few times. The DNA of the CDR3 is TGTGCCACCAGTGATTTGCAGGGACAGCCGGTGCTGTTTTTT. Translating it yields CATSDLQGQPVLFF. The rearrangement uses TRBV24-1 and TRBJ2-2; 7 bases match TRBD1. J was trimmed by 13 bases and V by 0 bases; bases with no gene match: 7. The CDR3 runs to 14 residues. From germline, CDR1 is KGHDR and CDR2 SFDVKD.

This clone was seen a handful of times. The chain combines TRBV30 with TRBJ1-2; D might be TRBD1 (5 bases). V lost 3 bases, J lost 3 bases, and 11 bases lay in between. The CDR3 loop spans 13 amino acids. Germline CDR1 reads GTSNPN; CDR2 reads SVGIG (reference sequence). The CDR3 spells CAWRGQGYYGYTF. The CDR3 coding sequence is TGTGCCTGGAGAGGACAAGGCTACTATGGCTACACCTTC. Full variable domain (remainder filled in from reference TRBV30 and TRBJ1-2): SQTIHQWPATLVQPVGSPLSLECTVEGTSNPNLYWYRQAAGRGLQLLFYSVGIGQISSEVPQNLSASRPQDRQFILSSKKLLLSDSGFYLCAWRGQGYYGYTFGSGTRLTVV.

This clone was seen more than once but under ten times. This chain joins TRBV27 and TRBJ1-2; D gene ambiguous. V was pared by 2 bases and J by 9 bases, with 10 bases between. Germline V lookup: CDR1 MNHEY, CDR2 SMNVEV (reference sequence). The CDR3 length is 12 residues. CDR3: CASSLSGRSYTF. CDR3 bases: TGTGCCAGCAGTTTAAGCGGCAGAAGCTACACCTTC.

This chain connects TRBV12-3 or TRBV12-4 to TRBJ2-7; 7 bases line up with TRBD1. This CDR3 contains 14 residues. V lost 6 bases to trimming and J lost 0 bases; unmatched junction nucleotides: 5. The DNA of the CDR3 is TGTGCCAGCAGAAAGGACAGGTACTCCTACGAGCAGTACTTC. This translates into CASRKDRYSYEQYF.

This rearrangement joins TRBV28 to TRBJ2-3; the D is unclear. The CDR3 is 14 residues long. V was pared by 5 bases and J by 2 bases, with 11 bases between. Germline loops: CDR1 MDHEN, CDR2 SYDVKM. This CDR3 reads CASSEAEYTDTQYF. The CDR3 nucleotides read TGTGCCAGCAGTGAGGCGGAGTACACAGATACGCAGTATTTT.

In its sample, this clone ranks as large (0.1 to 1%). The chain recombines TRBV2 with TRBJ1-2; D is unresolved. Germline CDR1 SNHLY, CDR2 FYNNEI. The CDR3 sequence is 13 residues long. Trimming cost V 2 bases and J 4 bases, with 8 bases left between them. The CDR3 loop reads CASSEPQFYGYTF. As DNA, the CDR3 is TGTGCCAGCAGTGAACCACAGTTCTATGGCTACACCTTC.

This clone came up a few times. V gene TRBV6-2 or TRBV6-3 combines with J gene TRBJ1-2; D unresolved. The CDR3 is 14 amino acids. With 3 bases removed from V and 0 bases from J, the gap between germline ends came to 8 bases. Germline V gene sequence: CDR1 MNHEY, CDR2 SVGEGT. The CDR3 sequence is CASSYGRTNYGYTF. The CDR3 coding sequence is TGTGCCAGCAGTTATGGCCGGACTAACTATGGCTACACCTTC.

The chain couples TRBV6-2 or TRBV6-3 to TRBJ2-3; 8 nucleotides line up with TRBD1. This CDR3 is 15 amino acids long. Germline V CDR1 and CDR2: MNHEY, SVGEGT. The trim removed 5 bases at V and 4 bases at J, leaving 8 bases unmatched. The CDR3 here is CASSRSGGGPDTQYF. The CDR3 DNA is TGTGCCAGCAGTAGATCAGGGGGCGGCCCAGATACGCAGTATTTT.

This chain joins TRBV28 and TRBJ2-6, with a weak D call TRBD2 (6 bases). The germline V gene has CDR1 MDHEN and CDR2 SYDVKM. CDR3 length: 14 residues. Trimming pared 7 bases from V and 0 bases from J, leaving 7 bases between. Written as DNA, the CDR3 is TGTGCCAGCACCGGGGGCTCTGGGGCCAACGTCCTGACTTTC. Its protein product is CASTGGSGANVLTF.

This clone was counted only a few times. The chain joins TRBV24-1 to TRBJ2-3; 8 bases line up with TRBD1. Germline V gene lookup returns CDR1 KGHDR and CDR2 SFDVKD. The V gene end was trimmed by 10 bases and the J gene end by 5 bases; junction bases not matched to a gene: 7. CDR3 size: 13 residues. In DNA form, the CDR3 reads TGTGCCACGAATGACAGGGGTCGAGATACGCAGTATTTT. Protein sequence: CATNDRGRDTQYF.

This clone has a handful of counts. The V call is TRBV9, the J call TRBJ1-4; D is unclear. The CDR3 contains 12 residues. Between the trimmed V and J ends, which lost 0 bases and 6 bases, there was a span of 3 bases. CDR1 is SGDLS, CDR2 YYNGEE, per germline. CDR3 in DNA: TGTGCCAGCAGCGTAGGGGATGAAAAACTGTTTTTT. Translation: CASSVGDEKLFF. Using reference TRBV9 and TRBJ1-4 for the parts outside the CDR3, the full variable domain is DSGVTQTPKHLITATGQRVTLRCSPRSGDLSVYWYQQSLDQGLQFLIQYYNGEERAKGNILERFSAQQFPDLHSELNLSSLELGDSALYFCASSVGDEKLFFGSGTQLSVL.

In this sample, this clone turned up a few times. V gene TRBV2 combines with J gene TRBJ2-2; TRBD1 matches 9 bases. Trimming cost V 6 bases and J 1 base; bases outside gene matches: 0. The CDR3 extends over 14 amino acids. CDR1 is SNHLY, CDR2 FYNNEI, per germline. CDR3 protein: CASRDRGNTGELFF. For the CDR3, the DNA is TGTGCCAGCAGGGACAGGGGGAACACCGGGGAGCTGTTTTTT.

This clone appeared a few times. This sequence joins TRBV20-1 and TRBJ2-7, with D hard to call. The germline CDR1 and CDR2 sequences are DFQATT and SNEGSKA (reference sequence). The CDR3 totals 11 residues. The V end lost 0 bases, the J end lost 3 bases, and 3 bases lay between the germline ends. DNA of the CDR3: TGCAGTGCTAGAGACAACTACGAGCAGTACTTC. Encoded protein: CSARDNYEQYF.

This chain uses TRBV6-1 with TRBJ1-2; D perhaps matches TRBD1 (5 bases). The germline V gene has CDR1 MNHNS and CDR2 SASEGT. V dropped 1 base and J dropped 4 bases, with 10 bases sitting between them. This CDR3 is built from 14 residues. The CDR3 DNA follows: TGTGCCAGCAGTGAAGAATGGGGCGGCTATGGCTACACCTTC. Protein: CASSEEWGGYGYTF.

This clone has only a few counts. The genes are TRBV9 and TRBJ1-4, with 11 positions matching TRBD1. V shed 3 bases and J 7 bases; nucleotides not matched to a gene: 11. The CDR3 is 17 amino acids. Germline CDR1 reads SGDLS; CDR2 reads YYNGEE. This CDR3 reads CASSADPPGTGGEKLFF. The CDR3 coding sequence is TGTGCCAGCAGCGCCGACCCCCCCGGGACAGGGGGTGAAAAACTGTTTTTT.

This clone was counted only a few times. The chain employs TRBV7-3 and TRBJ2-2; D possibly corresponds to TRBD2 (6 bases). CDR3 length: 14 amino acids. Germline loops: CDR1 SGHTA, CDR2 FQGTGA. V dropped 5 bases and J dropped 1 base, with 8 bases sitting between them. The CDR3 DNA reads as TGTGCCAGCAGCCTGGAGGGGAACACCGGGGAGCTGTTTTTT. Its translation is CASSLEGNTGELFF.

This clone appeared a few times. The chain employs TRBV2 and TRBJ2-6, with 10 bases fitting TRBD1. The germline CDR1 and CDR2 sequences are SNHLY and FYNNEI. Losses at the gene ends were 5 bases for V and 2 bases for J; bases not matched to a gene: 9. CDR3 length: 18 amino acids. In DNA, the CDR3 is TGTGCCAGCAGTTTAAGACAGGGGGCCATCGCTGGGGCCAACGTCCTGACTTTC. The encoded protein is CASSLRQGAIAGANVLTF. Full variable domain (missing parts from reference TRBV2 and TRBJ2-6): EPEVTQTPSHQVTQMGQEVILRCVPISNHLYFYWYRQILGQKVEFLVSFYNNEISEKSEIFDDQFSVERPDGSNFTLKIRSTKLEDSAMYFCASSLRQGAIAGANVLTFGAGSRLTVL.